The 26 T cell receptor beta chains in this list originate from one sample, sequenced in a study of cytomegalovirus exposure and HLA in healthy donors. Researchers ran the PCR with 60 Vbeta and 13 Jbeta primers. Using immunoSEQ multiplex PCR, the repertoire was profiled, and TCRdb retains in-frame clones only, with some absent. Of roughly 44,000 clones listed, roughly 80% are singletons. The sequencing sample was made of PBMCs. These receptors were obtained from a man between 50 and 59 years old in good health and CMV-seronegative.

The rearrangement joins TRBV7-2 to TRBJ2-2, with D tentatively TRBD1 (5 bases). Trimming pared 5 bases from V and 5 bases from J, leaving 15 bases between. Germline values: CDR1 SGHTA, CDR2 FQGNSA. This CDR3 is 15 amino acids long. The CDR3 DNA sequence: TGTGCCAGCAGCCTGAGGATGGGGCGGACCGGGGAGCTGTTTTTT. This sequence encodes CASSLRMGRTGELFF.

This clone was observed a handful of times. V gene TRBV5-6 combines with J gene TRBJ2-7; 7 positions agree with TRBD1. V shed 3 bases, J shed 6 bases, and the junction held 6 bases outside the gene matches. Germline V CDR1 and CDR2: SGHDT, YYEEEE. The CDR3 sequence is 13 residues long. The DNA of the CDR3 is TGTGCCAGCAGCTGGACAACAGGGGCCGAGCAGTACTTC. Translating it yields CASSWTTGAEQYF.

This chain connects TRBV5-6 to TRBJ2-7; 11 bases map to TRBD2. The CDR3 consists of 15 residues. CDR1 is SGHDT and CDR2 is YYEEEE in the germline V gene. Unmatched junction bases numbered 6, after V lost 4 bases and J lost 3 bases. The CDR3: CASSTFSGGDYEQYF. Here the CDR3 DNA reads TGTGCCAGCAGCACCTTTAGCGGGGGGGACTACGAGCAGTACTTC.

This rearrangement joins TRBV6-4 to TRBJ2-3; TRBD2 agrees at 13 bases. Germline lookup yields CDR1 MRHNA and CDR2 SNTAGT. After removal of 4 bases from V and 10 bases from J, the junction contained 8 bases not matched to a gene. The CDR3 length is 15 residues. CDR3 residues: CASSGGLAGVSAQYF. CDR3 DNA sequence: TGTGCCAGCAGTGGTGGACTAGCGGGGGTGTCGGCGCAGTATTTT.

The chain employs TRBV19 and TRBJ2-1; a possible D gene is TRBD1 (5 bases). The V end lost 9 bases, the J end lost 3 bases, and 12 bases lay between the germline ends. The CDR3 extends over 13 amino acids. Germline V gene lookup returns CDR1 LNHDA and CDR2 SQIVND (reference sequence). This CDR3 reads CARDHDSYNEQFF. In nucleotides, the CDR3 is TGTGCCAGAGATCATGACAGCTACAATGAGCAGTTCTTC.

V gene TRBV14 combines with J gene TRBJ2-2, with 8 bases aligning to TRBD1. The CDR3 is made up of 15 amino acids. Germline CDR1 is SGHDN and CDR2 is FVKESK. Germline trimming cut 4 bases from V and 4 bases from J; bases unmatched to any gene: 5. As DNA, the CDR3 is TGTGCCAGCAGCCTGGGACAGGTCTCCACCGGGGAGCTGTTTTTT. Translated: CASSLGQVSTGELFF.

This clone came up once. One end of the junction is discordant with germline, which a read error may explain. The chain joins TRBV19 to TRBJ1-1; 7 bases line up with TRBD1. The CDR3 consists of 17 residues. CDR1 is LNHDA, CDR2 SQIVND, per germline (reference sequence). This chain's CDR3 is CVSSTNRGYSMNTEAFF. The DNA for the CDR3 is TGTGTCAGTAGTACAAACAGGGGTTACAGCATGAACACTGAAGCTTTCTTT.

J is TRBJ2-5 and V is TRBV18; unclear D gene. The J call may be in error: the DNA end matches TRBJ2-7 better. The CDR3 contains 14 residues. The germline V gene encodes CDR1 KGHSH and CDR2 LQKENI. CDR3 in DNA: TGTGCCAGCTCACCAGAGACGGAGCTCTACGAGCAGTACTTC. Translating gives CASSPETELYEQYF.

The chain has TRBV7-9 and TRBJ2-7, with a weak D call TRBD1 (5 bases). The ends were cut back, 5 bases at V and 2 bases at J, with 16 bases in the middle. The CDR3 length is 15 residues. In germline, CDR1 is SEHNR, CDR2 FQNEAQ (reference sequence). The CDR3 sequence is CASSPPVTEAYEQYF. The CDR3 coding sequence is TGTGCCAGCAGCCCCCCCGTGACAGAGGCCTACGAGCAGTACTTC. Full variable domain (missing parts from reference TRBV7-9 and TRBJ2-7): DTGVSQNPRHKITKRGQNVTFRCDPISEHNRLYWYRQTLGQGPEFLTYFQNEAQLEKSRLLSDRFSAERPKGSFSTLEIQRTEQGDSAMYLCASSPPVTEAYEQYFGPGTRLTVT.

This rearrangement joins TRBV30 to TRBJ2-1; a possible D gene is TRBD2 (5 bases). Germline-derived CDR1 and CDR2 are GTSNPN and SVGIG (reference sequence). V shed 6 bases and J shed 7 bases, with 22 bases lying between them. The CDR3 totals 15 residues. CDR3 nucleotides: TGTGCCTGTTACGCGCGAGGTCGGGGATGGAATGAGCAGTTCTTC. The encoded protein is CACYARGRGWNEQFF. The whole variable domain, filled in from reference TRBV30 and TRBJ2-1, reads SQTIHQWPATLVQPVGSPLSLECTVEGTSNPNLYWYRQAAGRGLQLLFYSVGIGQISSEVPQNLSASRPQDRQFILSSKKLLLSDSGFYLCACYARGRGWNEQFFGPGTRLTVL.

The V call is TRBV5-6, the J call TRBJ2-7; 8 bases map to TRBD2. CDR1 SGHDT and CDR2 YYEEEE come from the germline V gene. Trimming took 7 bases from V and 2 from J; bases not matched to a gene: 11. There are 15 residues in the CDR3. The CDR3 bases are TGTGCCAGCCCAAGATTACAAGCGGGAGCCTACGAGCAGTACTTC. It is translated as CASPRLQAGAYEQYF.

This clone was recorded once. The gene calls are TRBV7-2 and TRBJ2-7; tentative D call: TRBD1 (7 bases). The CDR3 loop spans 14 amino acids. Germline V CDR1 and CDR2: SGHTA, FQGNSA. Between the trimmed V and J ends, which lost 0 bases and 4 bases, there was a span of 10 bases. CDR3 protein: CASSLARGEYEQYF. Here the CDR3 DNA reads TGTGCCAGCAGCTTAGCCAGGGGGGAGTACGAGCAGTACTTC.

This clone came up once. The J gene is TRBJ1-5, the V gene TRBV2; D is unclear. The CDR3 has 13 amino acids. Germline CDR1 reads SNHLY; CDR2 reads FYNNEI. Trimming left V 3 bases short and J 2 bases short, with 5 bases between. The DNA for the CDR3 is TGTGCCAGCAGTGAGGGCGGCAATCAGCCCCAGCATTTT. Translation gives CASSEGGNQPQHF.

The CDR3 loop reads CASSQSPNTGELFF. The CDR3 nucleotides read TGCGCCAGCAGTCAAAGCCCTAACACCGGGGAGCTGTTTTTT. This chain connects TRBV23-1 to TRBJ2-2; D unclear. TRBV23-1 is recorded as an ORF, its role being uncertain. CDR3 length: 14 amino acids. Trimming shortened V by 2 bases and J by 2 bases, and 6 bases separated the two germline ends.

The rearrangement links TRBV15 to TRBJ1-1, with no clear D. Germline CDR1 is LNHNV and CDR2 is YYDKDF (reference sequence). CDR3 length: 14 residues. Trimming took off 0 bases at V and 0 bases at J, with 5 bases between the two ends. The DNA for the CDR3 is TGTGCCACCAGCAGAGAGGCCCTGAACACTGAAGCTTTCTTT. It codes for CATSREALNTEAFF.

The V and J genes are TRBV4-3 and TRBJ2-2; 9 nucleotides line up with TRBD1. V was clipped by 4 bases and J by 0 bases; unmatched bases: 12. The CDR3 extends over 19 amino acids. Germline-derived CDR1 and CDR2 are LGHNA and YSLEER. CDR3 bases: TGCGCCAGCAGCCGAGGGGCCTACAGGGGGCAGGCGAACACCGGGGAGCTGTTTTTT. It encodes CASSRGAYRGQANTGELFF.

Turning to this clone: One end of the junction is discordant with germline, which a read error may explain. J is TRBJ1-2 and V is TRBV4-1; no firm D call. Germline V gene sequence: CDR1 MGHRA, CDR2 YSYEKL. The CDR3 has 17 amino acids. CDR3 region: CASNQVDAGPADYGYTF. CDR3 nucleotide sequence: TGCGCCAGCAACCAAGTGGATGCAGGCCCGGCAGACTATGGCTACACCTTC.

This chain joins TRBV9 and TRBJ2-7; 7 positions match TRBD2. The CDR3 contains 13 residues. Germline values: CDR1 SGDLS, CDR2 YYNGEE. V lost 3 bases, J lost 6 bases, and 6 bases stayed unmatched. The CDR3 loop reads CASSGPPGGEQYF. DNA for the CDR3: TGTGCCAGCAGCGGTCCACCGGGGGGCGAGCAGTACTTC. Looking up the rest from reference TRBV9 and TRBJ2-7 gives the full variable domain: DSGVTQTPKHLITATGQRVTLRCSPRSGDLSVYWYQQSLDQGLQFLIQYYNGEERAKGNILERFSAQQFPDLHSELNLSSLELGDSALYFCASSGPPGGEQYFGPGTRLTVT.

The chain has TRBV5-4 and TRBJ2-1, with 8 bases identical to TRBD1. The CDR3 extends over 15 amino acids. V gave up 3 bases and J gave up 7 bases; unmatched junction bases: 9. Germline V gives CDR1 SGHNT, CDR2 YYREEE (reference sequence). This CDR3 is CASSSGGNIGNEQFF. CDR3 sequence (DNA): TGTGCCAGCAGCTCAGGGGGCAACATAGGGAATGAGCAGTTCTTC.

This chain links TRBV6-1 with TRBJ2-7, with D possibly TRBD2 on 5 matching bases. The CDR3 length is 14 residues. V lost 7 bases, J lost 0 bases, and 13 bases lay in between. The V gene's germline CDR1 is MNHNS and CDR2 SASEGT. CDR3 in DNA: TGTGCCAGCATCACCCGCGGGCCCTCCTACGAGCAGTACTTC. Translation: CASITRGPSYEQYF.

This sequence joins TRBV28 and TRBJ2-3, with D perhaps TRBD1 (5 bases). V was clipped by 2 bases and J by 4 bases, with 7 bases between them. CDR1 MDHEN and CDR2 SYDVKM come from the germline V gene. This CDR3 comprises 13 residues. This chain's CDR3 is CASSLQGADTQYF. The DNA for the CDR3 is TGTGCCAGCAGTTTACAAGGGGCAGATACGCAGTATTTT. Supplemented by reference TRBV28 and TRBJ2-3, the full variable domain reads DVKVTQSSRYLVKRTGEKVFLECVQDMDHENMFWYRQDPGLGLRLIYFSYDVKMKEKGDIPEGYSVSREKKERFSLILESASTNQTSMYLCASSLQGADTQYFGPGTRLTVL.

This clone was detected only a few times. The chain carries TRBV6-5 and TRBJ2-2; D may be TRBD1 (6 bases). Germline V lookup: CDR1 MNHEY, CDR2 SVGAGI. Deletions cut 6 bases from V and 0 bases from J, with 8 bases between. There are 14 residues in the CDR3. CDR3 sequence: CASREGANTGELFF. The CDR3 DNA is TGTGCCAGCAGAGAGGGGGCGAACACCGGGGAGCTGTTTTTT.

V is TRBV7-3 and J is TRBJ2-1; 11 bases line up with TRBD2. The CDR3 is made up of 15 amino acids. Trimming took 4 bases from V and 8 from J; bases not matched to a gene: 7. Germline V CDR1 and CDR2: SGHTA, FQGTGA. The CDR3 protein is CASSSLAGAVDEQFF. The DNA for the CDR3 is TGTGCCAGCAGCTCACTAGCGGGAGCCGTGGATGAGCAGTTCTTC.

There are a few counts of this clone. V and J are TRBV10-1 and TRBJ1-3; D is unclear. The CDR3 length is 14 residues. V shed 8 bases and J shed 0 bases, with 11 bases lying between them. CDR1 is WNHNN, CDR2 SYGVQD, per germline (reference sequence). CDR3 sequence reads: CASAKKSSGNTIYF. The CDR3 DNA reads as TGCGCCAGCGCTAAAAAGAGCTCTGGAAACACCATATATTTT.

This CDR3 is CSARGQIDEQYF. The DNA for the CDR3 is TGCAGCGCCCGTGGTCAGATCGACGAGCAGTACTTC. The chain is built from TRBV29-1 and TRBJ2-7; D remains ambiguous. CDR3 length: 12 amino acids. The V gene lost 7 bases and the J gene lost 5 bases, with 15 bases spanning the gap. The V gene's germline CDR1 is SQVTM and CDR2 ANQGSEA.

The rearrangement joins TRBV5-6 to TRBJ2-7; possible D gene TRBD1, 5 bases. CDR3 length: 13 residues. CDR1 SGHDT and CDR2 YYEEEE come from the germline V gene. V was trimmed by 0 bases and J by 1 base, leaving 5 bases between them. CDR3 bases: TGTGCCAGCAGCTTGGGACAGTCCTACGAGCAGTACTTC. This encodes CASSLGQSYEQYF.